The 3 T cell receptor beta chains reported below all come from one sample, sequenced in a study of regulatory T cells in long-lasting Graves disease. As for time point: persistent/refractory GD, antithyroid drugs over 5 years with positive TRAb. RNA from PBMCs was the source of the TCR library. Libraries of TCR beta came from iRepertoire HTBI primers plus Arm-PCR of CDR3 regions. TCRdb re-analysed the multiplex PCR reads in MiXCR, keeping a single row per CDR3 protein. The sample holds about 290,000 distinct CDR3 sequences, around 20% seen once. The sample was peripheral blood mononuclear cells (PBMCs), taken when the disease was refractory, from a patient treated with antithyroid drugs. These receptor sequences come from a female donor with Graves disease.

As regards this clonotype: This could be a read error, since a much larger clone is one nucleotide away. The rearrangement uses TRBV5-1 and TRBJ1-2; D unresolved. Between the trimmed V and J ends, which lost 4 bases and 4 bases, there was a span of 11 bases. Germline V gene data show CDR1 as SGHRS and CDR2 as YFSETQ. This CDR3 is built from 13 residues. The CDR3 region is CASSPMALYGYTF. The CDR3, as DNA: TGCGCCAGCAGCCCGATGGCACTCTATGGCTACACCTTC. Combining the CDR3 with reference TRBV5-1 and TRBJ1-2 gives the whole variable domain KAGVTQTPRYLIKTRGQQVTLSCSPISGHRSVSWYQQTPGQGLQFLFEYFSETQRNKGNFPGRFSGRQFSNSRSEMNVSTLELGDSALYLCASSPMALYGYTFGSGTRLTVV.

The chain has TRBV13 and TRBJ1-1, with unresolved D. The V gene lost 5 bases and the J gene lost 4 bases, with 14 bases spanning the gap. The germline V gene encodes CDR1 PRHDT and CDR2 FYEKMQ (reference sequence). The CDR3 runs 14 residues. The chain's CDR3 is CASSPTFEGTEAFF. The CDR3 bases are TGTGCCAGCAGCCCGACTTTTGAGGGCACTGAAGCTTTCTTT.

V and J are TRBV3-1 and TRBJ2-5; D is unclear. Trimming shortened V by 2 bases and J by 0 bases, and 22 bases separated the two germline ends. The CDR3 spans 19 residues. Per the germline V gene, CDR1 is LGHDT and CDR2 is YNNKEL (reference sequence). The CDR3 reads CASSQKALRRATYQETQYF. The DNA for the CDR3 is TGTGCCAGCAGCCAAAAAGCCCTCCGTAGAGCGACGTACCAAGAGACCCAGTACTTC.